The following is a T cell receptor (beta chain) sequence with its context. What it binds is not known. The CDR3 runs 16 residues. V was pared by 4 bases and J by 3 bases, with 7 bases of the junction left unmatched. Germline V lookup: CDR1 SGHNT, CDR2 YYREEE (reference sequence). This entry is derived from a study of cytomegalovirus exposure and HLA in healthy donors. TCRdb's table, derived via immunoSEQ multiplex PCR, lists solely in-frame clones and lacks some. This table has 200,000 to 250,000 clones, around 87% appearing once. General study points: It was confirmed in vitro that three of the CMV-associated chains were specific for CMV antigens. It was 150 or so TCR beta chains that were listed as cytomegalovirus-associated.

Material: PBMCs. This clonotype was sampled from a man in his late teens or twenties in good health and CMV-seronegative. V and J are TRBV5-4 and TRBJ2-5; 12 bases align to TRBD2. CDR3 DNA sequence: TGTGCCAGCAGCCCTCTCGCTAGCGGGAGGGAAGAGACCCAGTACTTC. Its translation is CASSPLASGREETQYF. Combining the CDR3 with reference TRBV5-4 and TRBJ2-5 gives the whole variable domain ETGVTQSPTHLIKTRGQQVTLRCSSQSGHNTVSWYQQALGQGPQFIFQYYREEENGRGNFPPRFSGLQFPNYSSELNVNALELDDSALYLCASSPLASGREETQYFGPGTRLLVL.